Listed below are T cell receptor beta chains from one sample, sequenced in a study of blood T cell repertoires in COVID-19. Libraries were prepared by immunoSEQ multiplex PCR; TCRdb keeps only in-frame clonotypes and omits some of them. The sample yields approximately 230,000 clones, 65% to 85% seen once. The material sequenced was peripheral blood. These receptors were collected from a man of 80 years or more with acute or convalescent COVID-19. Each CDR3 is given with its conserved first and last residue. Fields, in order: CDR3 length, D gene, J gene, clone size, V gene, CDR3 protein, CDR3 DNA. The D gene is left open where the match is weak. Size is stated for part of the rows, as once, few or many counts, or as a class when the clone is expanded.

>14|.|TRBJ2-3|.|TRBV9
CASSDHGTTDTQYF
TGTGCCAGCAGCGACCATGGGACTACAGATACGCAGTATTTT
>13|.|TRBJ2-7|.|TRBV18
CASSSTTGREQYF
TGTGCCAGCTCAAGCACAACAGGGCGCGAGCAGTACTTC
>15|TRBD1|TRBJ2-5|.|TRBV18
CASSPVQGAQETQYF
TGTGCCAGCTCACCAGTACAGGGGGCGCAGGAGACCCAGTACTTC
>14|.|TRBJ2-1|.|TRBV5-1
CASTRAPGNNEQFF
TGCGCCAGCACCCGGGCCCCGGGAAATAATGAGCAGTTCTTC
>16|TRBD1|TRBJ2-3|.|TRBV5-1
CASSFSGTVSTDTQYF
TGCGCCAGCAGCTTTTCGGGGACAGTCAGCACAGATACGCAGTATTTT
>18|.|TRBJ1-6|.|TRBV5-4
CASSLVLRRGSYNSPLHF
TGTGCCAGCAGCTTGGTACTAAGAAGGGGTTCCTATAATTCACCCCTCCACTTT
>17|.|TRBJ2-3|.|TRBV6-6
CASSPLGGSPSRNTQYF
TGTGCCAGCAGTCCCCTTGGCGGGTCCCCCTCGAGAAATACGCAGTATTTT
>16|.|TRBJ2-4|few|TRBV7-5
CVRSDIGGLAKNIQYF
TGTGTCAGAAGCGACATAGGAGGGCTAGCCAAAAACATTCAGTACTTC
>12|TRBD1|TRBJ2-5|.|TRBV14
CASSRTGETQYF
TGTGCCAGCAGCCGGACAGGGGAGACCCAGTACTTC
>15|TRBD1|TRBJ2-5|.|TRBV27
CASSTGQGARETQYF
TGTGCCAGTTCGACCGGACAGGGGGCTAGGGAGACCCAGTACTTC
>16|.|TRBJ2-2|few|TRBV7-9
CASSLGFRGRAGELFF
TGTGCCAGCAGCTTAGGATTCAGGGGTAGAGCCGGGGAGCTGTTTTTT
>19|TRBD2|TRBJ2-3|.|TRBV5-6
CASSLFGSGGAGSTDTQYF
TGTGCCAGCAGCTTATTCGGTAGCGGGGGGGCCGGTAGCACAGATACGCAGTATTTT
>15|.|TRBJ1-6|.|TRBV19
CASSSGIWVYSPLHF
TGTGCCAGTAGCTCAGGGATTTGGGTTTACTCACCCCTCCACTTT
>18|TRBD2|TRBJ2-7|.|TRBV3-1/TRBV3-2
CASSQGLAGAFSGDEQYF
TGTGCCAGCAGCCAAGGACTAGCGGGAGCTTTCTCTGGGGACGAGCAGTACTTC
>18|TRBD2|TRBJ2-7|.|TRBV18
CASSPQTSGRYTTYEQYF
TGTGCCAGCTCACCGCAGACTAGCGGGAGGTACACCACCTACGAGCAGTACTTC
>17|TRBD1|TRBJ1-2|.|TRBV7-8
CASSLAGHRGDTYGYTF
TGTGCCAGCAGCTTAGCGGGGCACAGGGGGGACACCTATGGCTACACCTTC
>16|TRBD2|TRBJ2-3|.|TRBV14
CASSRTSGTKGDTQYF
TGTGCCAGCAGCCGGACTAGCGGGACCAAGGGGGATACGCAGTATTTT
>12|.|TRBJ1-2|.|TRBV28
CASSFSGIGYTF
TGTGCCAGCAGTTTCTCAGGGATTGGCTACACCTTC